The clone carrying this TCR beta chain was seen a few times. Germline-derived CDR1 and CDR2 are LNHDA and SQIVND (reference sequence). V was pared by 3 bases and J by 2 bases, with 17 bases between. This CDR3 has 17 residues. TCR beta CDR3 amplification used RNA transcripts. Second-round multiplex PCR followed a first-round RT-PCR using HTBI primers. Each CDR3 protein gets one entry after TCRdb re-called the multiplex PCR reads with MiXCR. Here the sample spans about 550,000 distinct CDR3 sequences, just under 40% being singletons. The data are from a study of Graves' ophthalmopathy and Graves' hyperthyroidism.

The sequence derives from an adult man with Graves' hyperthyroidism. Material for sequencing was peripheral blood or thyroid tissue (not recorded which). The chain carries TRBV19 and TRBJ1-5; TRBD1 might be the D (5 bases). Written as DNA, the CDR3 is TGTGCCAGTAGTATGCGGGCCGGGGGGGTGGGCAATCAGCCCCAGCATTTT. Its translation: CASSMRAGGVGNQPQHF.